A single T cell receptor beta chain is shown here with its context. The data were obtained in a study of blood T cell repertoires in COVID-19. Background on the study: In each case, the material was cDNA or gDNA derived from T cells, B-cell-depleted T cells, or PBMCs.

Profiled with immunoSEQ multiplex PCR; TCRdb holds only in-frame clones, not every one. This table holds about 250,000 clones, 88% found once. CDR3 length: 17 residues. Germline CDR1 is LNHDA and CDR2 is SQIVND (reference sequence). The V gene end was trimmed by 10 bases and the J gene end by 0 bases; junction bases not matched to a gene: 14. The TCR sequence derives from a man older than 75 with acute or convalescent COVID-19. Material for sequencing was peripheral blood. This chain connects TRBV19 to TRBJ1-5, with 8 positions matching TRBD1. The CDR3 DNA is TGTGCCACCCTCCGGACAGGGAACCCAAATAGCAATCAGCCCCAGCATTTT. Translated, it gives CATLRTGNPNSNQPQHF.